One sample yielded the 15 T cell receptor beta chains listed below, sequenced in a study of T-cell memory formation after mild COVID-19. TCRdb re-derived calls from the 5' RACE reads in MiXCR, one entry per CDR3 protein. This table holds approximately 260,000 distinct CDR3 sequences, about a sixth found once. Specimen: PBMCs or a T cell subset sorted from them (not recorded which). These receptors originate from a man between 18 and 35 years old who had mild COVID-19 (a few samples of this study predate the infection). Cell type and time point are not known.

The genes are TRBV28 and TRBJ2-7, with TRBD2 identical over 7 bases. The CDR3 covers 17 residues. The J segment lost 1 base and the V segment lost 3 bases, leaving 12 bases of the junction unmatched. Germline assignment: CDR1 MDHEN and CDR2 SYDVKM. The CDR3 protein is CASSFGPRGGYSYEQYV. CDR3 DNA: TGTGCCAGCAGTTTCGGGCCCCGCGGGGGATATTCCTACGAGCAGTACGTC.

This clonotype has more than one count but fewer than ten. This rearrangement joins TRBV11-3 to TRBJ1-2, with D uncertain. The V and J ends lost 3 bases and 4 bases respectively, with 9 bases between them. CDR1 and CDR2 from the germline V gene are SGHNT and YENEEA. The CDR3 has 13 amino acids. CDR3 region: CASSFATGYGYTF. In DNA, the CDR3 is TGTGCCAGCAGCTTTGCCACGGGCTATGGCTACACCTTC.

The chain is built from TRBV19 and TRBJ2-2; D could derive from TRBD1 or TRBD2 (5 bases each). This CDR3 contains 16 residues. Deletions cut 4 bases from V and 4 bases from J, with 16 bases between. Germline CDR1 is LNHDA and CDR2 is SQIVND (reference sequence). This chain's CDR3 is CASSTLRDLSTGELFF. The CDR3 nucleotides are TGTGCCAGTAGTACTCTCCGGGACCTTAGCACCGGGGAGCTGTTTTTT. Full variable domain (rest looked up from reference TRBV19 and TRBJ2-2): DGGITQSPKYLFRKEGQNVTLSCEQNLNHDAMYWYRQDPGQGLRLIYYSQIVNDFQKGDIAEGYSVSREKKESFPLTVTSAQKNPTAFYLCASSTLRDLSTGELFFGEGSRLTVL.

This clonotype was detected a few times. The chain carries TRBV4-3 and TRBJ2-7; D is undetermined. Germline V gives CDR1 LGHNA, CDR2 YSLEER. CDR3 length: 14 residues. Trimming took off 2 bases at V and 2 bases at J, with 10 bases between the two ends. CDR3 loop: CASSQFKGTYEQYF. CDR3 nucleotides: TGCGCCAGCAGCCAATTCAAGGGCACCTACGAGCAGTACTTC.

The chain couples TRBV10-3 to TRBJ1-1, with 12 nucleotides matching TRBD1. Trimming cost V 0 bases and J 2 bases; bases outside gene matches: 1. This CDR3 is 16 amino acids long. Germline-derived CDR1 and CDR2 are ENHRY and SYGVKD. DNA of the CDR3: TGTGCCATCAGTGAGTCTGGGACAGGGGGCAACACTGAAGCTTTCTTT. Its translation is CAISESGTGGNTEAFF.

The V and J genes are TRBV18 and TRBJ2-2, with D possibly being TRBD2 (6 bases). This CDR3 contains 15 residues. Per germline, CDR1 KGHSH and CDR2 LQKENI. Trimming cost V 2 bases and J 2 bases, with 9 bases left between them. The CDR3 region is CASSPGGVNTGELFF. The CDR3 coding sequence is TGTGCCAGCTCACCAGGCGGGGTAAACACCGGGGAGCTGTTTTTT. Together with reference TRBV18 and TRBJ2-2, the CDR3 gives the full variable domain: NAGVMQNPRHLVRRRGQEARLRCSPMKGHSHVYWYRQLPEEGLKFMVYLQKENIIDESGMPKERFSAEFPKEGPSILRIQQVVRGDSAAYFCASSPGGVNTGELFFGEGSRLTVL.

J is TRBJ1-3 and V is TRBV11-2; 7 nucleotides agree with TRBD1. The CDR3 consists of 13 residues. With 9 bases clipped from V and 2 bases from J, the junction kept 4 bases outside the gene matches. CDR1 and CDR2 (germline): SGHAT, FQNNGV. For the CDR3, the DNA is TGTGCCAGTACTAGGGGGCCTGGAAACACCATATATTTT. It codes for CASTRGPGNTIYF.

This clonotype was recorded at least ten times. The rearrangement uses TRBV6-2 or TRBV6-3 and TRBJ2-2; D is unclear. The germline V gene has CDR1 MNHEY and CDR2 SVGEGT. This CDR3 region has 12 residues. V was cut by 5 bases and J by 2 bases, with 3 bases left in between. The CDR3 region is CASSHNTGELFF. CDR3 sequence (DNA): TGTGCCAGCAGTCACAACACCGGGGAGCTGTTTTTT.

The chain recombines TRBV6-2 or TRBV6-3 with TRBJ1-1; possibly TRBD1 for D (5 bases). Trimming took 10 bases from V and 0 from J, leaving 12 bases between them. The CDR3 length is 13 residues. Germline CDR1 MNHEY, CDR2 SVGEGT. The CDR3 DNA is TGTGCCACCAGGGCAGGGATGAACACTGAAGCTTTCTTT. It yields the protein CATRAGMNTEAFF.

This clonotype was seen a few times. V and J are TRBV6-6 and TRBJ2-5; 14 positions match TRBD2. V lost 6 bases, J lost 4 bases, and 7 bases stayed unmatched. Per the germline V gene, CDR1 is MNHNY and CDR2 is SVGAGI (reference sequence). The length of the CDR3 is 16 residues. The CDR3 DNA reads as TGTGCCAGCAGCCCCCGACTAGCGGGGGGGAGAGAGACCCAGTACTTC. It yields the protein CASSPRLAGGRETQYF.

The chain joins TRBV20-1 to TRBJ1-2, with D maybe TRBD1 (5 bases). Trimming left V 5 bases short and J 5 bases short, with 9 bases between. The germline V gene encodes CDR1 DFQATT and CDR2 SNEGSKA (reference sequence). The CDR3 has 11 residues. The CDR3 spells CSAQGTYGYTF. Here the CDR3 DNA reads TGCAGTGCTCAAGGGACTTATGGCTACACCTTC.

In this sample, this clonotype turned up a few times. The chain employs TRBV6-2 or TRBV6-3 and TRBJ1-1; 8 positions agree with TRBD1. V lost 7 bases to trimming and J lost 5 bases; unmatched junction nucleotides: 9. Germline V gives CDR1 MNHEY, CDR2 SVGEGT. The CDR3 runs to 14 residues. The CDR3 sequence: CASTQDRVGTEAFF. The CDR3 DNA sequence: TGTGCCAGCACCCAGGACAGGGTAGGGACTGAAGCTTTCTTT.

The V call is TRBV7-9, the J call TRBJ2-7, with a weak D call TRBD2 (5 bases). The CDR3 is 13 amino acids. Germline-derived CDR1 and CDR2 are SEHNR and FQNEAQ (reference sequence). V dropped 6 bases and J dropped 7 bases, with 16 bases sitting between them. The CDR3 nucleotides read TGTGCCAGCAGTCCCGGAGGTACGAGGGAGCAGTACGTC. Translating it yields CASSPGGTREQYV.

V usage is TRBV2 and J usage is TRBJ1-5, with a weak D call TRBD1 (5 bases). Trimming removed 7 bases at V and 6 bases at J, with 16 bases between. CDR3 size: 14 residues. Looked up from germline, CDR1 is SNHLY and CDR2 is FYNNEI. Written as DNA, the CDR3 is TGTGCCAGCACCCAAGGTGGGGCGGCTCAGCCCCAGCATTTT. Its translation: CASTQGGAAQPQHF.

This clonotype was detected ten times or more. The rearrangement joins TRBV7-2 to TRBJ1-1; no definite D call. The CDR3 has 15 amino acids. CDR1 is SGHTA and CDR2 is FQGNSA in the germline V gene. Trimming left V 1 base short and J 4 bases short, with 13 bases between. The CDR3 DNA reads as TGTGCCAGCAGCTTAGAGCGGAGAGGCGGCACTGAAGCTTTCTTT. Encoded protein: CASSLERRGGTEAFF.